Listed below are T cell receptor beta chains from one sample, sequenced in a study of metastatic and nonmetastatic thyroid tumors. TCRdb reanalyzed the PCR reads via MiXCR. The table includes 25,000 to 30,000 clones, roughly a quarter detected once. The sequenced material came from blood. These receptors were obtained from a female donor with papillary thyroid cancer or a benign thyroid nodule (not recorded which). Some clones in this sample may be carry-over from other donors' samples. CDR3s include the opening cysteine and the closing phenylalanine or tryptophan. The order of the fields is clone size, D gene, J gene, V gene, CDR3 DNA, CDR3 protein. D genes are given only for firm matches. Clone size, where shown, is once, few, many, or a class for clones that have expanded.

clone size: few
D gene: TRBD1
J gene: TRBJ1-2
V gene: TRBV6-1
CDR3 DNA: TGTGCCAGCAGTGATTTGGGACAGCCTGCTAACTATGGCTACACCTTC
CDR3 protein: CASSDLGQPANYGYTF

clone size: NA
D gene: NA
J gene: TRBJ2-1
V gene: TRBV12-3/TRBV12-4
CDR3 DNA: TGTGCCAGCGACCCGGAGGGGGGTCCCAAGCAGTTATTC
CDR3 protein: CASDPEGGPKQLF

clone size: NA
D gene: TRBD1
J gene: TRBJ1-2
V gene: TRBV6-2/TRBV6-3
CDR3 DNA: TGTGCCAGCAGTTACGGGACAGCCAACTATGGCAACACCTTC
CDR3 protein: CASSYGTANYGNTF

clone size: many
D gene: TRBD1
J gene: TRBJ1-1
V gene: TRBV27
CDR3 DNA: TGTGCCAGCAGTTTCTCGGGACAGGGTGAAGCTTTCTTT
CDR3 protein: CASSFSGQGEAFF

clone size: NA
D gene: TRBD1
J gene: TRBJ2-6
V gene: TRBV6-2/TRBV6-3
CDR3 DNA: TGTGCCAGCATACCCCCGACAGGGTCTGGGGCCAACTTCCTGACTTTC
CDR3 protein: CASIPPTGSGANFLTF

clone size: few
D gene: NA
J gene: TRBJ2-5
V gene: TRBV5-1
CDR3 DNA: TGCGCCATCAGCTTGCCCGAACCCGGCAACCTTGGCAGAGGTCACCTGGAGACCCAGTACTTC
CDR3 protein: CAISLPEPGNLGRGHLETQYF

clone size: many
D gene: NA
J gene: TRBJ2-2
V gene: TRBV6-1
CDR3 DNA: TGTGCCAGCTTTCGGGGTGGGGAGCTGTTTTTT
CDR3 protein: CASFRGGELFF

clone size: NA
D gene: NA
J gene: TRBJ2-3
V gene: TRBV5-1
CDR3 DNA: TGCGCCAGCAGCGAACTAGGGGGGACAGATACGCAGTATTTT
CDR3 protein: CASSELGGTDTQYF

clone size: many
D gene: NA
J gene: TRBJ2-5
V gene: TRBV14
CDR3 DNA: TGTGCCAGCAGCCAAGAGTTAGGAGGTCTTGGAGAGACCCAGTACTTC
CDR3 protein: CASSQELGGLGETQYF

clone size: NA
D gene: NA
J gene: TRBJ1-4
V gene: TRBV7-9
CDR3 DNA: TGTGCCAGCAGCTGGACCTCGGGGGGTGAAGAACTGTTTTTT
CDR3 protein: CASSWTSGGEELFF

clone size: NA
D gene: NA
J gene: TRBJ1-5
V gene: TRBV15
CDR3 DNA: TGTGCCACCAGCACCGGTGACAGGAATCAGCCCCAGCATTTT
CDR3 protein: CATSTGDRNQPQHF

clone size: few
D gene: NA
J gene: TRBJ2-7
V gene: TRBV11-1
CDR3 DNA: TGTGCCAGCAGCTTTTCAGGGGTTGGCTACGAGCAGTACTTC
CDR3 protein: CASSFSGVGYEQYF

clone size: many
D gene: TRBD1
J gene: TRBJ1-2
V gene: TRBV5-7
CDR3 DNA: TGTGCCAGCAGCACGGGACAGGGGGAAGGCTACACCTTC
CDR3 protein: CASSTGQGEGYTF

clone size: medium-sized
D gene: NA
J gene: TRBJ2-7
V gene: TRBV6-1
CDR3 DNA: TGTGCCAGCAGTGAACGGCTAGACTCCTACGAGCAGTACTTC
CDR3 protein: CASSERLDSYEQYF

clone size: NA
D gene: NA
J gene: TRBJ2-1
V gene: TRBV18
CDR3 DNA: TGTGCCAGCTCACCACCGGGCGGACCCTACAATGAGCAGTTCTTC
CDR3 protein: CASSPPGGPYNEQFF

clone size: many
D gene: NA
J gene: TRBJ1-4
V gene: TRBV9
CDR3 DNA: TGTGCCAGCAGCAGAAGGACAGCAACTAATGAAAAACTGTTTTTT
CDR3 protein: CASSRRTATNEKLFF

clone size: many
D gene: NA
J gene: TRBJ2-2
V gene: TRBV5-6
CDR3 DNA: TGTGCCAGCAGGACCCCAGGGGTGGACACCGGGGAGCTGTTTTTT
CDR3 protein: CASRTPGVDTGELFF

clone size: few
D gene: NA
J gene: TRBJ2-1
V gene: TRBV15
CDR3 DNA: TGTGCCAGCAGCTTCTGGGGCTTACCGCAGTTCTTC
CDR3 protein: CASSFWGLPQFF

clone size: NA
D gene: TRBD2
J gene: TRBJ2-5
V gene: TRBV5-1
CDR3 DNA: TGCGCCAGCAGACTAGCGGGGGGGTCGAAAGAGACCCAGTACTTC
CDR3 protein: CASRLAGGSKETQYF

clone size: many
D gene: TRBD2
J gene: TRBJ2-7
V gene: TRBV20-1
CDR3 DNA: TGCAGTGCCGGAACTAGCGGGAGTCGAACCTACGAGCAGTACTTC
CDR3 protein: CSAGTSGSRTYEQYF

clone size: NA
D gene: NA
J gene: TRBJ1-1
V gene: TRBV12-3/TRBV12-4
CDR3 DNA: TGTGCCAGCAGTTCCGGGGCCGGGGCTGAAGCTTTCTTT
CDR3 protein: CASSSGAGAEAFF

clone size: many
D gene: TRBD2
J gene: TRBJ2-1
V gene: TRBV11-1
CDR3 DNA: TGTGCCAGCAGCTCACCTCCCGGGACTAGCGGCTCCTACAATGAGCAGTTCTTC
CDR3 protein: CASSSPPGTSGSYNEQFF

clone size: NA
D gene: NA
J gene: TRBJ2-7
V gene: TRBV9
CDR3 DNA: TGTGCCAGCAGAAGTACGGGACACAGCATCTACGAGCAGTACTTC
CDR3 protein: CASRSTGHSIYEQYF

clone size: many
D gene: TRBD1
J gene: TRBJ1-1
V gene: TRBV20-1
CDR3 DNA: TGCAGTGCTAGATGGGCAGGGGGCACTGAAGCTTTCTTT
CDR3 protein: CSARWAGGTEAFF

clone size: many
D gene: NA
J gene: TRBJ2-2
V gene: TRBV9
CDR3 DNA: TGTGCCAGCAACTTAGCAGGGAACACCGGGGAGCTGTTTTTT
CDR3 protein: CASNLAGNTGELFF

clone size: many
D gene: NA
J gene: TRBJ2-3
V gene: TRBV5-7
CDR3 DNA: TGTGCCAGCAAGCCGTTGGGGACAGATACGCAGTATTTT
CDR3 protein: CASKPLGTDTQYF

clone size: many
D gene: NA
J gene: TRBJ1-1
V gene: TRBV19
CDR3 DNA: TGTGCCAGTAGTAGAGGGAACAGGAAGGGGACTGAAGCTTTCTTT
CDR3 protein: CASSRGNRKGTEAFF

clone size: few
D gene: NA
J gene: TRBJ1-6
V gene: TRBV6-4
CDR3 DNA: TGTGCCAGCATCACCCACTCAAGCTCACCCCTCCACTTT
CDR3 protein: CASITHSSSPLHF

clone size: NA
D gene: NA
J gene: TRBJ2-3
V gene: TRBV5-1
CDR3 DNA: TGCGCCAGCAGCTTGGCCGGAATTACAGATACGCAGTATTTT
CDR3 protein: CASSLAGITDTQYF

clone size: medium-sized
D gene: NA
J gene: TRBJ1-1
V gene: TRBV6-1
CDR3 DNA: TGTGCCAGCAGTTATGCCAGGGACACTGAAGCTTTCTTT
CDR3 protein: CASSYARDTEAFF

clone size: many
D gene: NA
J gene: TRBJ2-3
V gene: TRBV3-1
CDR3 DNA: TGTGCCAGCAGCCAAGTTTTAGGGCAGGGCGTAGATACGCAGTATTTT
CDR3 protein: CASSQVLGQGVDTQYF

clone size: many
D gene: TRBD1
J gene: TRBJ1-2
V gene: TRBV5-6
CDR3 DNA: TGTGCCAGCAGCTTGCTCGGTATGGACAGGGGGCGCGGCTATGGCTACACCTTC
CDR3 protein: CASSLLGMDRGRGYGYTF

clone size: many
D gene: NA
J gene: TRBJ1-6
V gene: TRBV5-6
CDR3 DNA: TGTGCCAGCAGCTTGTCACAGTATAATTCACCCCTCCACTTT
CDR3 protein: CASSLSQYNSPLHF

clone size: many
D gene: TRBD1
J gene: TRBJ1-6
V gene: TRBV3-1
CDR3 DNA: TGTGCCAGCAGCCTAACACAGGGGCGATCACCCCTCCACTTT
CDR3 protein: CASSLTQGRSPLHF

clone size: few
D gene: TRBD1
J gene: TRBJ2-6
V gene: TRBV28
CDR3 DNA: TGTGCCAGCATCCGCTCGACGGGACAGGGGGGGTATGGGTCCAACGTCCTGACTTTC
CDR3 protein: CASIRSTGQGGYGSNVLTF

clone size: many
D gene: NA
J gene: TRBJ2-3
V gene: TRBV19
CDR3 DNA: TGTGCCAGTAACGGGAGAGACACAGATACGCAGTATTTT
CDR3 protein: CASNGRDTDTQYF

clone size: few
D gene: NA
J gene: TRBJ2-5
V gene: TRBV2
CDR3 DNA: TGTGCCATCAGTGAACCAACCCGGGGAGAGACCCAGTACTTC
CDR3 protein: CAISEPTRGETQYF

clone size: many
D gene: TRBD2
J gene: TRBJ2-5
V gene: TRBV5-8
CDR3 DNA: TGTGCCAGCAGCTTCGGGACTAGCGGAGAGACCCAGTACTTC
CDR3 protein: CASSFGTSGETQYF

clone size: NA
D gene: NA
J gene: TRBJ2-7
V gene: TRBV20-1
CDR3 DNA: TGCAGTGCCACCCCCGGGTTCGCGGGCACCTACGAGCAGTACTTC
CDR3 protein: CSATPGFAGTYEQYF

clone size: NA
D gene: NA
J gene: TRBJ1-5
V gene: TRBV7-8
CDR3 DNA: TGTGCCAGCAGCCCGCATGGTGATCAGCCCCATCATTTT
CDR3 protein: CASSPHGDQPHHF